This T cell receptor (beta chain) was observed in a study of blood T cell repertoires in COVID-19. Assay used: immunoSEQ multiplex PCR; TCRdb lists only in-frame clones, some missing. The sample records about 190,000 clones, 80% to 85% being singletons. V lost 2 bases to trimming and J lost 6 bases, with 15 bases between them. The CDR3 is 15 amino acids. Germline assignment: CDR1 SGHDT and CDR2 YYEEEE. Sequencing used peripheral blood. The TCR originated in a woman aged 40-49 years with acute or convalescent COVID-19. The chain uses TRBV5-6 and TRBJ1-5; D might be TRBD1 (5 bases). CDR3 sequence: CASSFRGMGGQPQHF. Here the CDR3 DNA reads TGTGCCAGCAGCTTTAGAGGGATGGGGGGTCAGCCCCAGCATTTT.